Described below is a single TCR beta chain sequence and its context. The data were obtained in a study of blood T cell repertoires in COVID-19. J was trimmed by 6 bases and V by 5 bases; bases with no gene match: 12. The CDR3 covers 16 residues. CDR1 is SEHNR, CDR2 FQNEAQ, per germline (reference sequence). Using immunoSEQ multiplex PCR, the repertoire was profiled, and TCRdb retains in-frame clones only, with some absent. This table holds fewer than 120,000 clones, roughly 82% found once. The clonotype comes from a woman aged 60-75 years with acute or convalescent COVID-19. The chain joins TRBV7-9 to TRBJ2-1; the match to TRBD2 covers 8 bases. The sequenced sample consisted of peripheral blood. CDR3 in amino acids: CASSPGRGGRSNEQFF. CDR3 sequence (DNA): TGTGCCAGCAGCCCGGGCCGGGGGGGGCGAAGCAATGAGCAGTTCTTC.